This T cell receptor beta chain was captured by sequencing in a study of cytomegalovirus exposure and HLA in healthy donors. J was trimmed by 5 bases and V by 3 bases; bases with no gene match: 9. Germline assignment: CDR1 SEHNR and CDR2 FQNEAQ (reference sequence). The CDR3 is made up of 15 amino acids. PCR amplification relied on 60 Vbeta primers (plus 13 Jbeta primers). Assay: immunoSEQ multiplex PCR; the TCRdb copy retains only in-frame clones and omits some. The sample shows about 75,000 clones, roughly 82% of them seen only once. Sequenced material: PBMCs. The source is a man between 70 and 80 years old in good health and CMV-seropositive. This sequence joins TRBV7-9 and TRBJ2-7; 8 nucleotides line up with TRBD2. The CDR3 sequence is CASSFGRLTSDEQYF. DNA of the CDR3: TGTGCCAGCAGCTTCGGGCGCCTGACTAGCGACGAGCAGTACTTC.